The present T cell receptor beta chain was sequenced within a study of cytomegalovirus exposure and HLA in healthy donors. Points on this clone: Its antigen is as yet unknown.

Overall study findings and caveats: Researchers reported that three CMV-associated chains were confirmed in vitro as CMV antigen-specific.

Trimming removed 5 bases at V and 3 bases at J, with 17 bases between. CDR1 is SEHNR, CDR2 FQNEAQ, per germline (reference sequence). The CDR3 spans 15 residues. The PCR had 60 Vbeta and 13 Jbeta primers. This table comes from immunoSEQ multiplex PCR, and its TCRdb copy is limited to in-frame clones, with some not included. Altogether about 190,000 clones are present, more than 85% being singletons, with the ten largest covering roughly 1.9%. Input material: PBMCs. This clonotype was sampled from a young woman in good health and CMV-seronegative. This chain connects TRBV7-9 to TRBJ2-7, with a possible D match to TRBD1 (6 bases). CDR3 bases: TGTGCCAGCAGCCAACCCCAGGGGTACGTCTACGAGCAGTACTTC. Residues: CASSQPQGYVYEQYF.